The rows below give T cell receptor beta chains drawn from one sample of a study of Graves' ophthalmopathy and Graves' hyperthyroidism. TCRdb independently ran MiXCR on the multiplex PCR reads; one entry per CDR3 protein. The profile shows roughly 220,000 distinct CDR3 sequences, around 50% of them singletons. Sequenced input: peripheral blood. Every receptor here comes from an adult man with Graves' ophthalmopathy. Both conserved end residues are trimmed from each CDR3. A row's size may be missing; if present it is once, few, many or a size class.

clone_size	v_call	j_call	cdr3_aa
NA	TRBV7-3	TRBJ2-5	ASSAQAGVQETQY
NA	TRBV20-1	NA	SASPQGSIVGNIQY
few	TRBV20-1	TRBJ2-5	SARGRGGAETQY
NA	TRBV9	TRBJ1-6	APTANSPLH
NA	TRBV29-1	TRBJ2-3	SVEGEVSGRTDTQY
NA	TRBV20-1	TRBJ1-1	TAKGAGGWNTEAF
few	TRBV12-3/TRBV12-4	TRBJ2-2	ASSFRGGNTGELF
few	TRBV20-1	TRBJ1-1	SADGQGGTEAF
NA	TRBV7-2	TRBJ2-5	ASSDTSGRGETQY
few	TRBV9	TRBJ2-2	ASSVSGGAYGELF
few	TRBV7-9	TRBJ1-1	ASSLSFGKGTEAF
once	TRBV7-9	TRBJ2-7	ASSSGTFTNEQY
NA	TRBV27	TRBJ1-1	ASSLARGLGDTEAF
NA	TRBV5-1	TRBJ1-1	ASSATGSEAF
NA	TRBV20-1	TRBJ2-7	SASPKIHSYEQY
NA	TRBV20-1	TRBJ1-2	SARDQAGGYVGYT
NA	TRBV7-9	TRBJ2-7	ASTPGGTGYEQY
NA	TRBV29-1	TRBJ1-2	SVEAEGGGTNYGYT
NA	TRBV10-3	TRBJ2-5	AISEFHPPRGQETQY
NA	TRBV5-5	TRBJ1-1	ASSSAREMVSEAF
few	TRBV6-5	TRBJ1-5	ASSYDRLEPQH
NA	TRBV20-1	TRBJ1-2	SAMGQAPNGYT
NA	TRBV7-2	TRBJ2-7	ASSVSGGTSYEQY
NA	TRBV11-3	TRBJ2-6	ASSPGESGANVLT